This paragraph covers one T cell receptor (beta chain) sequence. Its antigen is as yet unknown. Germline-derived CDR1 and CDR2 are LGHNA and YSLEER. The CDR3 sequence is 17 residues long. The V and J ends lost 0 bases and 0 bases, in that order; junction bases with no gene match: 3. Expressed TCRB transcripts were sequenced after all isolated RNA was converted to cDNA. Sequenced by immunoSEQ multiplex PCR; TCRdb stores in-frame clones only, minus some. The sample shows fewer than 350,000 clones, roughly 8% of them seen only once. Cell sorting via CD45RO/CCR7/CD25/CD127/CD95/CD27 was performed to obtain CD4+ naive, central memory, regulatory and stem cell-like memory cells. Sorted populations all exceeded 95% purity. This sample is drawn from a study of beta chain features in type 1 diabetes. General observations from the study: At VDJ recombination sites, type 1 diabetes patients had fewer insertions and more deleted nucleotides. Patients' naive, central memory and Treg TCRB repertoires seemed closer to one another than those of healthy donors.

This TCR was recovered from a woman aged 18 to 35 in good health. The sample taken for sequencing was central memory CD4+ T cells from blood. This chain links TRBV4-3 with TRBJ2-3; 10 positions match TRBD2. CDR3 coding DNA: TGCGCCAGCAGCCAAGATACTAGCGGGGTTAGCACAGATACGCAGTATTTT. Amino acids: CASSQDTSGVSTDTQYF.